This is a list of T cell receptor beta chains from one sample in a study of blood T cells in healthy people across ages. TCRdb called the 5' RACE reads again in MiXCR, with one record for every CDR3 protein. Of hundreds of thousands of distinct CDR3 sequences in the sample, approximately 49% were seen once. The sample comprised blood. The receptor source for this set is a woman aged 55 to 70 in good health. The CDR3 runs from the conserved cysteine through the conserved F or W. Each record gives: J gene, V gene, D gene, clone size, CDR3 protein, CDR3 DNA. A D gene is named only where the DNA matches it firmly. Size is omitted from some rows. Given values are once, few, many or a class for expanded clones.

J gene: TRBJ2-5; V gene: TRBV20-1; D gene: .; clone size: few; CDR3 protein: CSAEGGVRKETQYF; CDR3 DNA: TGCAGTGCCGAAGGCGGGGTCAGAAAAGAGACCCAGTACTTC
J gene: TRBJ2-7; V gene: TRBV5-1; D gene: .; clone size: many; CDR3 protein: CASRRDVTYEQYF; CDR3 DNA: TGCGCCAGCCGCCGGGACGTAACCTACGAGCAGTACTTC
J gene: TRBJ2-7; V gene: TRBV6-5; D gene: .; clone size: .; CDR3 protein: CASTPPRSYEQYF; CDR3 DNA: TGTGCCAGCACCCCTCCACGGTCCTACGAGCAGTACTTC
J gene: TRBJ1-4; V gene: TRBV29-1; D gene: .; clone size: once; CDR3 protein: CSVEDPGTRGEKLFF; CDR3 DNA: TGTAGCGTTGAAGATCCCGGGACACGAGGAGAAAAACTGTTTTTT
J gene: TRBJ2-5; V gene: TRBV12-3/TRBV12-4; D gene: TRBD2; clone size: .; CDR3 protein: CASSLGPAGDPETQYF; CDR3 DNA: TGTGCCAGCAGTTTAGGGCCAGCGGGAGATCCGGAGACCCAGTACTTC
J gene: TRBJ2-7; V gene: TRBV4-2; D gene: TRBD2; clone size: .; CDR3 protein: CASSQDLADYEQYF; CDR3 DNA: TGTGCCAGCAGCCAGGACCTAGCGGACTACGAGCAGTACTTC
J gene: TRBJ2-5; V gene: TRBV10-3; D gene: .; clone size: .; CDR3 protein: CAIRQTAPQQYF; CDR3 DNA: TGTGCCATCAGGCAGACTGCCCCACAGCAGTACTTC
J gene: TRBJ1-4; V gene: TRBV20-1; D gene: TRBD1; clone size: few; CDR3 protein: CSARDRSGGVNEKLFF; CDR3 DNA: TGCAGTGCTAGAGACCGATCAGGGGGCGTGAATGAAAAACTGTTTTTT
J gene: TRBJ2-4; V gene: TRBV12-3/TRBV12-4; D gene: .; clone size: .; CDR3 protein: CASSAGGPTYNEQYF; CDR3 DNA: TGTGCCAGCAGTGCTGGCGGGCCAACCTACAATGAGCAGTACTTC
J gene: TRBJ1-6; V gene: TRBV27; D gene: .; clone size: few; CDR3 protein: CASSYVGGQSSYNSPLHF; CDR3 DNA: TGTGCCAGCAGTTACGTGGGGGGCCAGAGCTCCTATAATTCACCCCTCCACTTT
J gene: TRBJ1-1; V gene: TRBV12-5; D gene: TRBD1; clone size: .; CDR3 protein: CASGLGGTGSAFF; CDR3 DNA: TGTGCTAGTGGTTTGGGAGGGACAGGGTCAGCTTTCTTT
J gene: TRBJ2-4; V gene: TRBV4-3; D gene: TRBD2; clone size: .; CDR3 protein: CASSQDYLIGTSDFAKNIQYF; CDR3 DNA: TGCGCCAGCAGCCAAGATTACCTTATCGGGACTAGCGATTTTGCCAAAAACATTCAGTACTTC
J gene: TRBJ2-5; V gene: TRBV5-1; D gene: TRBD2; clone size: .; CDR3 protein: CASSLGPAGQETQYF; CDR3 DNA: TGCGCCAGCAGCTTGGGGCCAGCGGGACAAGAGACCCAGTACTTC
J gene: TRBJ1-1; V gene: TRBV6-2/TRBV6-3; D gene: .; clone size: .; CDR3 protein: CASSYSATEAFF; CDR3 DNA: TGTGCCAGCAGTTACTCGGCAACTGAAGCTTTCTTT
J gene: TRBJ1-5; V gene: TRBV12-3/TRBV12-4; D gene: TRBD1; clone size: .; CDR3 protein: CASSLQGQANQPQHF; CDR3 DNA: TGTGCCAGCAGCCTCCAGGGACAGGCTAATCAGCCCCAGCATTTT
J gene: TRBJ1-2; V gene: TRBV7-2; D gene: TRBD1; clone size: few; CDR3 protein: CASRTGTGLYGYTF; CDR3 DNA: TGTGCCAGCAGAACCGGGACAGGGCTATATGGCTACACCTTC
J gene: TRBJ1-2; V gene: TRBV7-2; D gene: .; clone size: few; CDR3 protein: CASSRGMGGGYTF; CDR3 DNA: TGTGCCAGCAGCCGGGGGATGGGCGGAGGCTACACCTTC
J gene: TRBJ1-2; V gene: TRBV6-6; D gene: TRBD1; clone size: few; CDR3 protein: CASSYRDRGQDGYAF; CDR3 DNA: TGTGCCAGCAGTTATCGGGACAGGGGGCAAGATGGCTACGCCTTC